This T cell receptor beta chain was obtained from a study of T-cell reconstitution after alpha-beta-depleted transplantation in children. Study results and caveats: As was reported, about two months after transplant, alpha-beta T cells came from several hundred expanded graft clones. From newly produced T cells came most of the T-cell counts and diversity one year after transplant.

Unique molecular identifiers were incorporated into the prepared TCRbeta library. In TCRdb, the PCR reads were re-called with MiXCR into one record per CDR3 protein. The sample consists of roughly 790,000 distinct CDR3 sequences, 15% to 20% of them appearing once. Trimming at V came to 6 bases and at J to 0 bases, leaving 7 bases not matched to a gene. Per germline, CDR1 MNHEY and CDR2 SVGEGT. The CDR3 length is 15 residues. This clonotype was counted only a few times. As yet, its antigen is unknown. The TCR originated in a male patient aged 10 to 17 who had a stem cell transplant for acute lymphoblastic leukemia, so the T cells may come from the graft donor. The chain recombines TRBV6-2 or TRBV6-3 with TRBJ2-7; 8 nucleotides line up with TRBD2. This specimen consisted of PBMCs, mostly from graft donor cells, obtained 360 days after TCRalphabeta/CD19-depleted stem cell transplant. The DNA for the CDR3 is TGTGCCAGCAGGCAAGCGGGAGCTAACTCCTACGAGCAGTACTTC. Translated, it gives CASRQAGANSYEQYF.